This TCR beta chain was found in a study of PD-1 blockade in classical Hodgkin lymphoma. General study findings and limits: The baseline diversity of complete responders showed similarity to that of newly diagnosed patients.

Using immunoSEQ multiplex PCR, the repertoire was profiled, and TCRdb retains in-frame clones only, with some absent. The sample holds under 30,000 clones; roughly 80% are singletons and the top ten take 2% to 2.5%. Following autologous stem cell transplantation, relapse occurred in every patient, and exposure to brentuximab vedotin varied. Magnetic negative selection of thawed PBMCs was the method by which CD4+ T cells were purified. Concerning this clone: The antigen is unknown.

The material was CD4+ T cells from blood, obtained at baseline. This receptor was taken from a human donor with classical Hodgkin lymphoma.

CDR3 loop: CASSPGTGAGQPQHF. The CDR3 coding sequence is TGTGCCAGCTCACCCGGGACGGGGGCTGGACAGCCCCAGCATTTT. The chain combines TRBV18 with TRBJ1-5; perhaps TRBD1 as D (6 bases). This CDR3 has 15 amino acids. V was cut by 3 bases and J by 7 bases, with 16 bases left in between. Germline V CDR1 and CDR2: KGHSH, LQKENI.